The present TCR beta chain was sequenced within a study of siplizumab effects on memory and regulatory T cells. Study conclusions and caveats: Naive T cells seemed more diverse than memory cells; they also seemed major alloresponse contributors. Most alloreactive clones went unmapped to unstimulated subsets; only a minor fraction mapped. The authors could not assign a naive or memory phenotype to roughly 75-97% of proliferating CD4+ or CD8+ clones. The authors did not confirm suppressive function in proliferating Tregs from siplizumab cultures.

TCRdb keeps only in-frame clones here, not all; method: immunoSEQ multiplex PCR. This table holds 45,000 to 60,000 clones, roughly 87% found once. A note on this clone: As yet, its antigen is unknown.

With 2 bases removed from V and 0 bases from J, the gap between germline ends came to 8 bases. CDR1 is MGHRA and CDR2 is YSYEKL in the germline V gene. CDR3 size: 15 residues. The V call is TRBV4-1, the J call TRBJ1-5; a possible D gene is TRBD1 (5 bases). This TCR was recovered from a human donor in good health. The specimen was naive CD8+ T cells sorted from blood. The CDR3 is CASSQPTDSNQPQHF. The DNA of the CDR3 is TGCGCCAGCAGCCAACCGACAGATAGCAATCAGCCCCAGCATTTT.